The clone carrying this T cell receptor beta chain appeared a few times. The CDR3 is 14 residues long. Trimming left V 3 bases short and J 2 bases short, with 9 bases between. CDR1 is SGHRS, CDR2 YFSETQ, per germline. The data are from a study of blood T cell repertoires in COVID-19. TCRdb keeps only in-frame clones here, not all; method: immunoSEQ multiplex PCR. The sample holds hundreds of thousands of clones, roughly 88% seen once. The chain employs TRBV5-1 and TRBJ1-3, with a possible D match to TRBD1 (5 bases). Source material: peripheral blood. The clonotype originates from a woman in her forties or fifties with COVID-19, enrolled during active disease. The CDR3 region has the DNA TGCGCCAGCAGCTCTGACAGCGCTGGAAACACCATATATTTT. Translated, it gives CASSSDSAGNTIYF.